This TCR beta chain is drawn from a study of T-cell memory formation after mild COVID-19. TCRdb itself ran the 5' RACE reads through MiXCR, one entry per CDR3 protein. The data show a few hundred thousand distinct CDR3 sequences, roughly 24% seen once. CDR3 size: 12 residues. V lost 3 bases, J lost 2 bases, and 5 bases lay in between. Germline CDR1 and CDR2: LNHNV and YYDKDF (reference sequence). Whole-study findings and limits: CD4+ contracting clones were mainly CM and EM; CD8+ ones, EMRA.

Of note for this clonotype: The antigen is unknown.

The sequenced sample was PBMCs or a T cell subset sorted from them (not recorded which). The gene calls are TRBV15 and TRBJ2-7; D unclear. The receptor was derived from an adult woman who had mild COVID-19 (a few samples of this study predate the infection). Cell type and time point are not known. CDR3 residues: CATSRGTYEQYF. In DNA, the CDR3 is TGTGCCACCAGCAGGGGAACCTACGAGCAGTACTTC. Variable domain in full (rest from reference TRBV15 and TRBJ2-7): DAMVIQNPRYQVTQFGKPVTLSCSQTLNHNVMYWYQQKSSQAPKLLFHYYDKDFNNEADTPDNFQSRRPNTSFCFLDIRSPGLGDTAMYLCATSRGTYEQYFGPGTRLTVT.